This TCR beta chain was recorded in a study of cytomegalovirus exposure and HLA in healthy donors (dated by TCRdb to about 2017). As for the study more broadly: An earlier analysis of about 530 of the donors reported about 260 Gb of sequence data and 90 million to 120 million unique TCR beta sequences obtained from roughly 180 million T cells. Roughly 300 gigabases of sequencing data and 70 million to 95 million unique TCR sequences made up an early release that covered roughly 670 HLA-typed donors. Of the roughly 400 genotyped donors, approximately 80% were placed in the genetic ancestry cluster associated with self-reported Caucasian donors. The study was designed to test whether signatures of past pathogen exposure could be identified by cataloging public T cell receptors. Using immunosequencing, the study profiled T cell repertoires from some 670 subjects and related those repertoires to cytomegalovirus serostatus. In addition to the first cohort of 666 subjects, a separate validation cohort of around 110 different subjects was used. To predict cytomegalovirus infection status, the study brought together high-throughput TCR immunosequencing, statistical association of individual TCRs with disease status, and machine learning. A later analysis re-analyzed previously published TCR beta repertoires from 660 or so donors and added high-resolution HLA genotyping to study TCR occurrence patterns. The later analysis used no new phenotypic data to find candidate immune exposures, relying instead on TCR beta sequences and their occurrence across donors. An earlier analysis of around 580 of the donors used high-throughput TCR beta sequencing to judge whether each TCR beta V gene segment behaved as functional or pseudogenic. Donor age, sex, ethnicity and CMV serostatus were compiled alongside the repertoire data. In a later genetic analysis, genome-wide SNP genotypes for about three fifths of the 666 donors were used, and that subset was treated as a discovery cohort. All discovery cohort repertoires had been generated using a single sequencing platform. HLA typing covered class I and class II loci at four-digit resolution. Typing coverage differed by locus: A, B, C, DRB1 and DQB1 were typed in roughly 629-630 donors, DQA1 in about 500, DPA1 in around 580, and DPB1 in about 450. Because of strong linkage in the cohort, five DR-DQ haplotypes were treated as single units for association and clustering. Among a few hundred genotyped donors of the cohort, an average of about 240,000 unique TCR beta nucleotide sequences were sequenced per donor, 15% to 20% of them non-productive. Study-wide findings and limitations: Some IMGT-functional V segments, including TRBV6-2 and TRBV6-3, could not be told apart with the 87-base-pair reads, so those segments were excluded. Linkage disequilibrium might explain the correlated functional status among segregating V segments, but an unknown experimental factor could not be excluded. Immune exposure information for the cohort was limited to CMV serostatus. Because some donors lacked HLA typing at each locus, the association tests relied only on the typed subset. In a later analysis, TCR association rates were found to vary across HLA loci, with the most associated TCRs seen for DRB1 alleles and the fewest for HLA-C alleles. A further reported finding was that TCR beta sequences accurately predicted the HLA-A and HLA-B alleles for most subjects in the first cohort. Three of the identified cytomegalovirus-associated TCR beta chains were confirmed in vitro to be specific for cytomegalovirus antigens. The sequencing pipeline was judged likely to have produced a cluster of highly shared sequence variants as a technical artifact. A later genetic analysis associated a missense DCLRE1C variant with V-gene and J-gene trimming of TCR beta chains, and an independent cohort replicated the association. Specific HLA alleles were associated with 15,000 to 20,000 TCR beta sequences at a false discovery rate of 0.05 in a later analysis. Strong co-occurrence of HLA alleles, especially DR and DQ, made assigning TCR associations to individual alleles difficult. It was suggested by the authors that the approach could potentially be generalized to other disease states and immunological phenotypes. The classifier was reported to diagnose cytomegalovirus status with high specificity and sensitivity in both the original cohort and the validation cohort. The earlier analysis of 587 of the donors excluded some 15 rarely observed V segments, including chromosome 9 orphons, because counts were too low. The presence/absence analyses assumed that sequencing depth was roughly uniform across donors, and that assumption may not be true. The cohort was sequenced for TCR beta chains only, and without alpha or paired-chain data the features that could be detected were limited. According to a later genetic analysis, donors in an Asian-associated ancestry cluster had fewer N-insertions in productive TCRs than the roughly 670-donor mean. In a later analysis, several top co-occurrence clusters were reported to appear linked to parvovirus B19, influenza, CMV and Epstein-Barr virus. The study gave a list of 150 to 200 TCR beta chains associated with cytomegalovirus. In a later analysis, HLA-associated TCR beta chains were found to be more clonally expanded and to have lower generation probabilities than equally common non-associated chains. Most CMV-associated TCR beta chains appeared to be HLA-restricted in a later analysis, and the HLA associations seemed to be driven largely by CMV exposure. While some public TCRs were present in many individuals, most TCR sequences turned up only very rarely across donors. In an earlier analysis of 587 of the donors, most TCR beta V segments appeared in productive rearrangements about 87% or about 30% of the time, broadly matching IMGT annotations.

The library was prepared using the immunoSEQ multiplex PCR assay. For the multiplex PCR, a mixture combining 60 forward primers for TCR Vbeta segments and 13 reverse primers for TCR Jbeta segments was used. A multiplex PCR assay on genomic DNA amplified the CDR3 region of rearranged TCR beta genes. The amplified TCR beta libraries were sequenced on the Illumina HiSeq System as 87-base-pair reads. In the authors' own workflow: Across the roughly 700 repertoires, a later analysis counted around 80 million unique TCR beta chains, some 11 million of which were shared by at least two donors. To remove PCR and sequencing errors, raw reads were error-corrected and collapsed into unique sequences using a nearest-neighbor algorithm that merged closely related sequences. V, D and J gene segments were assigned by aligning CDR3 sequences to IMGT reference sequences. For a sequence to be retained, at least a six-nucleotide match to both a V gene segment and a J gene segment was required. Rearrangements were classified as productive when the CDR3 lacked stop codons and remained in frame with V and J, and all other rearrangements were classified as non-productive. Following IMGT convention, CDR3 was defined as the stretch from the second conserved V-encoded cysteine up to the conserved J-encoded phenylalanine. The earlier analysis of approximately 500 of the donors excluded sequences that lacked an unambiguous match to a single V gene segment. An earlier analysis of a few hundred of the donors classified V segments as functional when productive rearrangements were above 56.7% and as segregating when the standard deviation between donors was above 5%. A statistical classification framework was built for diagnosing cytomegalovirus status from the catalog of TCR beta chain sequences. V and J gene assignment, in a later analysis, came from comparing TCR nucleotide sequences with IMGT/GENE-DB human TR gene sequences. The TCRdist pipeline was used in a later analysis to assign CDR3 sequences and most-parsimonious VDJ recombination scenarios. In a later analysis, each TCR beta chain was defined by its CDR3 amino acid sequence together with its V-gene family, and reads lacking a unique V-gene family were excluded. To address suspected cross-contamination and a sequencing artifact, a later analysis removed 592 highly shared, low-generation-probability nucleotide sequences. In a later analysis, a clonal expansion index was calculated for each public chain from normalized within-repertoire ranks of inferred template counts. Generation probabilities in a later analysis came from a VDJ recombination model fitted to out-of-frame rearrangements, and those results were checked against IGoR. A later analysis scored TCR-TCR, TCR-HLA and TCR-CMV co-occurrence with hypergeometric tests, applying a repertoire-size bias correction to TCR pairs. False discovery rates were estimated in a later analysis by permuting HLA or CMV assignments 20 times. In a later analysis, co-occurring TCRs were grouped with DBSCAN, and TCRdist sequence similarity was added when clustering was performed within HLA-allele-positive subsets. For co-occurrence clustering, repertoires with fewer than 30,000 or more than 120,000 public chains were excluded, along with several repertoires with anomalous nucleotide sharing. Drawn from immuneACCESS, this table holds only the in-frame rearrangements with V and J called that TCRdb kept. Clones are partly lost; checked studies trace under half to an unresolved V gene and leave the rest unexplained. V, J and clone size are those of that table, while D and trimming were read from the DNA. This sample comprises just under 250,000 clones, 82% of them detected only once. Jointly, the top ten make up 5.4% of the sample.

This clone was counted between two and nine times. Its target antigen remains unknown. Base qualities were left out, and no much larger clone turns up one base away. The cohort was made up of approximately 700 healthy bone marrow donors. All cohort members were sampled while nominally healthy, although unrecorded immune exposures were likely present. The donor was CMV seropositive and belonged to the group of more than 250 seropositive cohort members. Each donor provided a peripheral blood sample, and peripheral blood mononuclear cells were used for TCR beta sequencing. The Qiagen DNeasy Blood Extraction Kit was used to extract genomic DNA from the blood cell samples. Spanning cysteine to phenylalanine, the CDR3 consists of 14 amino acids. Only the CDR3 DNA is retained, 42 bases long and in frame from the first base. CDR1 and CDR2 are read off the germline V gene as MNHEY and SVGAGI. At the junction V is shortened by 5 bases and J by 5 bases; bases outside the gene matches: 8.

The sample consisted of PBMCs. This chain joins TRBV6-5 to TRBJ2-7, and 8 bases in between align with TRBD2. The TCR was taken from a middle-aged woman in good health and CMV-seropositive. The CDR3 corresponds to CASSRSGRSNEQYF. The DNA reads TGTGCCAGCAGTAGGAGCGGGAGAAGTAACGAGCAGTACTTC.